The clone carrying this TCR beta chain was found a few times. The sample originates from a study of cytomegalovirus exposure and HLA in healthy donors. The primer mix had 60 Vbeta and 13 Jbeta primers. Sequencing used immunoSEQ multiplex PCR; TCRdb keeps in-frame clones, though not all of them. Found here are about 120,000 clones, about 70% of them singletons; the top ten hold approximately 12%. CDR3 length equals 16 residues. CDR1 is SGHAT, CDR2 FQNNGV, per germline. Between the trimmed V and J ends, which lost 5 bases and 7 bases, there was a span of 18 bases. This TCR was sampled from a woman in her thirties or forties in good health and CMV-seropositive. The sequenced sample was PBMCs. The chain combines TRBV11-2 with TRBJ1-6; perhaps TRBD1 as D (5 bases). The DNA of the CDR3 is TGTGCCAGCAGCCCTGGCCGGGGGAGAGGGAATTCACCCCTCCACTTT. It translates to CASSPGRGRGNSPLHF.